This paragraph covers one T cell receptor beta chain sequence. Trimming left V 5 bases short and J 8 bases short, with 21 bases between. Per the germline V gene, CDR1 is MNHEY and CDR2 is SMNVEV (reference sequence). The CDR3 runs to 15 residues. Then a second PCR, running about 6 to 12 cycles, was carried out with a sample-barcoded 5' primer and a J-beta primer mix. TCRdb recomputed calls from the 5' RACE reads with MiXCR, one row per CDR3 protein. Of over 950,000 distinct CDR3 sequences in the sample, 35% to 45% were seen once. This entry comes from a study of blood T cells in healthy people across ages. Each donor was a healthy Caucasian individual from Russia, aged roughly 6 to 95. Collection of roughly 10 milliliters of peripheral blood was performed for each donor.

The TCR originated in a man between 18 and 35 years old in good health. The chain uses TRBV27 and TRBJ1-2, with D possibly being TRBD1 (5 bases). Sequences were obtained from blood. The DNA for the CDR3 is TGTGCCAGCAGTCCGGACCGATATCTGGGGGGAGGCTACACCTTC. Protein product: CASSPDRYLGGGYTF.